Listed below are T cell receptor beta chains from one sample, sequenced in a study of shared clonotypes between healthy human individuals. The protocol was immunoSEQ multiplex PCR, while the TCRdb copy is restricted to in-frame clones and leaves out a portion. The repertoire consists of around 1.9 million clones, with 80% to 95% occurring once and the leading ten covering under 2%. Sequencing input: naive CD8+ T cells from PBMCs. These TCRs come from a man younger than 35 in good health. Some clones in this sample may be carry-over from other donors' samples. CDR3s include the opening cysteine and the closing phenylalanine or tryptophan. The D gene is left open where the match is weak. Size is omitted from some rows. Given values are once, few, many or a class for expanded clones.

J,D,size,V,length,CDR3,DNA
TRBJ1-2,TRBD1,-,TRBV27,16,CASSPSGGDRPYGYTF,TGTGCCAGCAGCCCTTCGGGAGGGGACAGGCCTTATGGCTACACCTTC
TRBJ2-5,TRBD1,-,TRBV11-2,16,CASSQPGQGEGETQYF,TGTGCCAGCAGCCAGCCGGGACAGGGGGAAGGGGAGACCCAGTACTTC
TRBJ2-7,-,-,TRBV29-1,15,CSVAGHSPGTYEQYF,TGCAGCGTTGCCGGGCACAGTCCTGGAACCTACGAGCAGTACTTC
TRBJ1-1,-,-,TRBV7-9,14,CASSPGSRYTEAFF,TGTGCCAGCAGCCCGGGCAGCAGGTACACTGAAGCTTTCTTT
TRBJ2-5,TRBD1,-,TRBV28,15,CASSFEIQGGETQYF,TGTGCCAGCAGTTTTGAGATACAGGGGGGTGAGACCCAGTACTTC
TRBJ2-1,TRBD2,once,TRBV7-9,17,CASSLGSSGRLDNEQFF,TGTGCCAGCAGCTTAGGATCCAGCGGGAGGCTGGACAATGAGCAGTTCTTC
TRBJ2-1,-,-,TRBV27,14,CASSLSGSYNEQFF,TGTGCCAGCAGTTTATCCGGGAGCTACAATGAGCAGTTCTTC
TRBJ2-7,TRBD2,-,TRBV4-3,14,CASSQEAGDGEQYF,TGCGCCAGCAGCCAAGAAGCGGGAGACGGCGAGCAGTACTTC
TRBJ1-4,-,-,TRBV7-9,14,CASSLGGTNEKLFF,TGTGCCAGCAGCTTAGGGGGGACTAATGAAAAACTGTTTTTT
TRBJ2-1,-,-,TRBV29-1,12,CSARGGRLEQFF,TGCAGCGCCCGAGGGGGGAGGCTAGAGCAGTTCTTC
TRBJ2-2,TRBD1,-,TRBV6-1,16,CASSDRTRDSFGELFF,TGTGCCAGCAGTGATCGAACCCGGGACAGCTTCGGGGAGCTGTTTTTT
TRBJ1-1,-,-,TRBV23-1,14,CASSQTPRAGFTFF,TGCGCCAGCAGTCAAACCCCTAGGGCAGGGTTTACTTTCTTT
TRBJ1-2,TRBD1,once,TRBV7-9,13,CASSLGGDRSETF,TGTGCCAGCAGCTTAGGGGGGGACAGGTCGGAGACCTTC
TRBJ1-1,-,-,TRBV29-1,13,CSVLDTYGAEAFF,TGCAGCGTATTGGACACTTATGGCGCTGAAGCTTTCTTT
TRBJ2-3,TRBD2,once,TRBV9,15,CASSSSGRVTDTQYF,TGTGCCAGCAGCTCTAGCGGGAGGGTCACAGATACGCAGTATTTT
TRBJ2-2,-,-,TRBV29-1,18,CSVLPGPYTNSDTGELFF,TGCAGCGTACTACCGGGACCGTACACAAATTCGGACACCGGGGAGCTGTTTTTT
TRBJ2-1,-,-,TRBV7-6,16,CASSFYPMEGHNEQFF,TGTGCCAGCAGCTTTTACCCCATGGAGGGACACAATGAGCAGTTCTTC
TRBJ2-5,-,-,TRBV7-2,14,CASSPRDSRETQYF,TGTGCCAGCAGCCCCCGGGACTCCCGTGAGACCCAGTACTTC
TRBJ2-7,-,-,TRBV5-1,15,CASSLTSARDYEQYF,TGCGCCAGCAGCTTGACCTCTGCCCGGGACTACGAGCAGTACTTC
TRBJ2-5,TRBD1,-,TRBV7-2,17,CASSPLGGTGKRETQYF,TGTGCCAGCAGCCCCCTAGGTGGGACAGGGAAAAGGGAGACCCAGTACTTC
TRBJ1-5,-,-,TRBV7-8,13,CASSRRADQPQHF,TGTGCCAGCAGCAGAAGGGCGGATCAGCCCCAGCATTTT
TRBJ2-7,TRBD1,-,TRBV4-1,17,CASSPYSDRADPDEQYF,TGCGCCAGCAGCCCATATTCGGACAGGGCTGACCCCGACGAGCAGTACTTC
TRBJ2-1,-,-,TRBV7-9,17,CASSSLRQSASYNEQFF,TGTGCCAGCAGCTCACTGAGACAGTCCGCCTCCTACAATGAGCAGTTCTTC
TRBJ1-4,TRBD1,-,TRBV4-1,17,CASSRPRSGQGGEKLFF,TGCGCCAGCAGCCGGCCAAGGTCGGGACAGGGAGGTGAAAAACTGTTTTTT
TRBJ2-7,-,once,TRBV6-1,14,CASSETGVGYEQYF,TGTGCCAGCAGTGAAACCGGGGTCGGCTACGAGCAGTACTTC
TRBJ1-5,-,-,TRBV4-2,15,CASSQDSISNQPQHF,TGTGCCAGCAGCCAAGACAGTATAAGCAATCAGCCCCAGCATTTT
TRBJ1-1,-,-,TRBV9,16,CASSVARDNLNTEAFF,TGTGCCAGCAGCGTAGCTAGGGACAACCTGAACACTGAAGCTTTCTTT
TRBJ2-2,TRBD2,-,TRBV9,17,CASSVGLAGESAGELFF,TGTGCCAGCAGCGTAGGGCTAGCGGGAGAGTCCGCCGGGGAGCTGTTTTTT
TRBJ1-1,-,-,TRBV7-2,12,CASSYWTGEAFF,TGTGCCAGCAGCTATTGGACGGGGGAAGCTTTCTTT
TRBJ2-3,TRBD2,-,TRBV27,16,CASAPLSSGGADTQYF,TGTGCCAGCGCACCTCTTTCTAGCGGGGGAGCAGATACGCAGTATTTT
TRBJ2-7,-,-,TRBV13,14,CASSFGRSSYEQYF,TGTGCCAGCAGCTTCGGCCGAAGCTCCTACGAGCAGTACTTC
TRBJ2-7,-,-,TRBV27,12,CASRAEPSEQYF,TGTGCCAGCAGGGCGGAGCCCTCCGAGCAGTACTTC
TRBJ2-7,TRBD2,-,TRBV11-1,15,CASSETSGRAYEQYF,TGTGCCAGCAGCGAAACTAGCGGGAGAGCTTACGAGCAGTACTTC
TRBJ2-2,-,-,TRBV7-9,16,CASSFTPGTNTGELFF,TGTGCCAGCAGCTTCACTCCGGGGACGAACACCGGGGAGCTGTTTTTT
TRBJ2-7,TRBD1,few,TRBV15,14,CATSTGTGGYEQYF,TGTGCCACCAGCACTGGGACAGGGGGATACGAGCAGTACTTC
TRBJ1-2,-,-,TRBV5-6,15,CASSLGHSEQYGYTF,TGTGCCAGCAGCTTGGGACACTCAGAGCAATATGGCTACACCTTC